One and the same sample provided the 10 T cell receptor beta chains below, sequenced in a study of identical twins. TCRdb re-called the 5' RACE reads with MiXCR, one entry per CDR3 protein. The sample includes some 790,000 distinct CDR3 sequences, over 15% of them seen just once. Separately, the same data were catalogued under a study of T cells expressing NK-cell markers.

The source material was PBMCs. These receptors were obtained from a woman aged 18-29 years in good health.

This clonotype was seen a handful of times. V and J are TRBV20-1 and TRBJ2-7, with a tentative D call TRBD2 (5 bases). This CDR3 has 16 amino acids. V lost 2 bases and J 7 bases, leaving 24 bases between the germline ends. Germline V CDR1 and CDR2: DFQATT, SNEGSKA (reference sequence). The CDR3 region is CSARSGGSPMSYEQYF. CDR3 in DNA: TGCAGTGCTAGATCAGGAGGTAGCCCCATGTCATATGAGCAGTACTTC.

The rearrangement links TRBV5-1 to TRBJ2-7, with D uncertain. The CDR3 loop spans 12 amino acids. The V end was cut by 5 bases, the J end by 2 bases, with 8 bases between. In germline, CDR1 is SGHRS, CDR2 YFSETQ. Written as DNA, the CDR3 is TGCGCCAGCAGGGATGGGCCCTACGAGCAGTACTTC. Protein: CASRDGPYEQYF.

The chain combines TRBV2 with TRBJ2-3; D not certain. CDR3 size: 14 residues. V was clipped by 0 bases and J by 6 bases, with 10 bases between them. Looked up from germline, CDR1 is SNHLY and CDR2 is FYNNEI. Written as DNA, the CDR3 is TGTGCCAGCAGTGAAGCGCTTCTCGTGGATACGCAGTATTTT. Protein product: CASSEALLVDTQYF.

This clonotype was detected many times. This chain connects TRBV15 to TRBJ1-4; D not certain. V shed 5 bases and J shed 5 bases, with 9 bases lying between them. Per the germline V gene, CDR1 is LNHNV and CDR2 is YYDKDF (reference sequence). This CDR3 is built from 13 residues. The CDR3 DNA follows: TGTGCCACCAGCGTTCGGATGAATGAAAAACTGTTTTTT. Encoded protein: CATSVRMNEKLFF.

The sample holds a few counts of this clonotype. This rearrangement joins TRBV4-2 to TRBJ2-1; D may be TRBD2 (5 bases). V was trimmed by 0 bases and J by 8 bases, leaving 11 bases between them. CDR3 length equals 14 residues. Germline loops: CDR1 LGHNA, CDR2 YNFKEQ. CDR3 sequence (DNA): TGTGCCAGCAGCCAAGATCAGAGGGCCCATGAGCAGTTCTTC. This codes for CASSQDQRAHEQFF.

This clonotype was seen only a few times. CDR3 in DNA: TGCGCCAGCAGCTTACGAGAGGGGTTAGGGAACACTGAAGCTTTCTTT. Translation gives CASSLREGLGNTEAFF. This chain joins TRBV5-1 and TRBJ1-1, with D perhaps TRBD1 (5 bases). Looked up from germline, CDR1 is SGHRS and CDR2 is YFSETQ. The CDR3 extends over 16 amino acids. The germline V and J ends were trimmed by 2 bases and 1 base, with 15 bases remaining between them. The whole variable domain, remainder taken from reference TRBV5-1 and TRBJ1-1, is KAGVTQTPRYLIKTRGQQVTLSCSPISGHRSVSWYQQTPGQGLQFLFEYFSETQRNKGNFPGRFSGRQFSNSRSEMNVSTLELGDSALYLCASSLREGLGNTEAFFGQGTRLTVV.

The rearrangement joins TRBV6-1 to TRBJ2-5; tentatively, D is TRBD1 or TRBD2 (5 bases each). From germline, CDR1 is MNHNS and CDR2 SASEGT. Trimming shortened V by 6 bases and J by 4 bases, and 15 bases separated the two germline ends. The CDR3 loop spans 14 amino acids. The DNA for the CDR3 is TGTGCCAGCAGCCGCCTGGGACCTTTAGAGACCCAGTACTTC. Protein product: CASSRLGPLETQYF.

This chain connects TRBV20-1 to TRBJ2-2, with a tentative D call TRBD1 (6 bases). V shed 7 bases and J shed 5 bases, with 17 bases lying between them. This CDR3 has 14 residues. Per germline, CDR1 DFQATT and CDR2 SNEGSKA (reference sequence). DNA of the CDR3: TGCAGTGTCCCGAGGGGACACTCGACCGGGGAGCTGTTTTTT. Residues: CSVPRGHSTGELFF.

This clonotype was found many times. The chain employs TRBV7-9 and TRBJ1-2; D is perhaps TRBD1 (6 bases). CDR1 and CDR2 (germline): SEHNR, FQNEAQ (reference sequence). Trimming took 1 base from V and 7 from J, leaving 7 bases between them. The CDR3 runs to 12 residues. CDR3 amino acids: CASSLDRAGYTF. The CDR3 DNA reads TGTGCCAGCAGCTTAGACAGGGCTGGCTACACCTTC.

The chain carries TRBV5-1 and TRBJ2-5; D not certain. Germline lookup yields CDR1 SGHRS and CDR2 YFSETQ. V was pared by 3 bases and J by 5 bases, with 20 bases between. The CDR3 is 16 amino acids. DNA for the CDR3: TGCGCCAGCAGCTCCAAACCTCCTATGACGGGCGAGACCCAGTACTTC. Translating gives CASSSKPPMTGETQYF.